The TCR beta chain described here comes from a study of blood T cell repertoires in COVID-19. Per germline, CDR1 MNHEY and CDR2 SMNVEV (reference sequence). The CDR3 has 15 residues. Trimming removed 2 bases at V and 7 bases at J, with 15 bases between. Libraries were prepared by immunoSEQ multiplex PCR; TCRdb keeps only in-frame clonotypes and omits some of them. The table lists roughly 150,000 clones, 84% of them singletons. J is TRBJ2-1 and V is TRBV27; D is perhaps TRBD1 (6 bases). This TCR was recovered from an elderly woman with COVID-19, enrolled during active disease. The sequenced material came from peripheral blood. In DNA, the CDR3 is TGTGCCAGCAGTTTAAGGCAGGGGTGGGTGAATGAGCAGTTCTTC. Protein sequence: CASSLRQGWVNEQFF.